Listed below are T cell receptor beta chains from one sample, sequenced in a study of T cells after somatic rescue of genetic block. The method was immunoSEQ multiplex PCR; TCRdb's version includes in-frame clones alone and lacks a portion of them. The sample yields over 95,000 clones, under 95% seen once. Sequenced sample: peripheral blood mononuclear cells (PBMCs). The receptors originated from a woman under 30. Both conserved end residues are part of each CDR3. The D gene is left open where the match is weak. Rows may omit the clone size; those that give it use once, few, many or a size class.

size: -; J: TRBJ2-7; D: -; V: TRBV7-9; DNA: TGTGCCAGCAGCTTAGTCTTGGGGAGTCCCTACGAGCAGTACTTC; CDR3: CASSLVLGSPYEQYF
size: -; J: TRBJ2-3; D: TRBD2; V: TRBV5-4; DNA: TGTGCCAGCAGCCCCTCCGGGGGGAGGACAGATACGCAGTATTTT; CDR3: CASSPSGGRTDTQYF
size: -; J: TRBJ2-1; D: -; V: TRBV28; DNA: TGTGCCAGCAGTTTGCGGGAACACAATGAGCAGTTCTTC; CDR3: CASSLREHNEQFF
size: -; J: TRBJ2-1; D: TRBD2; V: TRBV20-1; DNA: TGCAGTGTAGCGGGGGAGGCGTTCTTC; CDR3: CSVAGEAFF
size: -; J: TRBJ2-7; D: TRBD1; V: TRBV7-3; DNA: TGTGCCAGCAGCACCGGGACAGCCTACGAGCAGTACTTC; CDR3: CASSTGTAYEQYF
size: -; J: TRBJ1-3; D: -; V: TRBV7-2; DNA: TGTGCCAGCAGCTTAGGACGTTACGGAAACACCATATATTTT; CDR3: CASSLGRYGNTIYF
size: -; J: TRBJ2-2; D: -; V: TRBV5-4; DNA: TGTGCCAGCAGCTTGGGGGTCAGCACCGGGGAGCTGTTTTTT; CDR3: CASSLGVSTGELFF
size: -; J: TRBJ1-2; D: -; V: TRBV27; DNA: TGTGCCAGCAGTTTTGGGGGGGCGTGGGGCTACACCTTC; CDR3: CASSFGGAWGYTF
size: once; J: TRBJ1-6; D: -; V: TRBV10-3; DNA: TGTGCCATCAGTGAGTCAAATTCACCCCTCCACTTT; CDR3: CAISESNSPLHF
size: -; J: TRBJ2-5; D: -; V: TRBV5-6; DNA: TGTGCCAGCAGCTTAGCCCAGACCCAGTACTTC; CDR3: CASSLAQTQYF
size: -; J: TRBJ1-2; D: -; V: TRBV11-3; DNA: TGTGCCAGCAGCTTAGCAGAGGACTATGGCTACACCTTC; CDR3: CASSLAEDYGYTF
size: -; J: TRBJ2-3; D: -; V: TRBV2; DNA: TGTGCCAGCTTATACACAGATACGCAGTATTTT; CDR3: CASLYTDTQYF
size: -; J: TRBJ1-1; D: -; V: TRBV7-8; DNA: TGTGCCAGCAGCTCGTACACGAACACTGAAGCTTTCTTT; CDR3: CASSSYTNTEAFF
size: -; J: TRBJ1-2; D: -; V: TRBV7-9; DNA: TGTGCCAGCAGCTTAGACGGCTACACCTTC; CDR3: CASSLDGYTF
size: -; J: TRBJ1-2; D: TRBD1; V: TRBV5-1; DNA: TGCGCCAGCAGTACGACAGGGGAGGTAGGCTACACCTTC; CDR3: CASSTTGEVGYTF
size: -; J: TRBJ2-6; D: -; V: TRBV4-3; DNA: TGCGCCAGCAGCCAAGACAGGAGTTCTGGGGCCAACGTCCTGACTTTC; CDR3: CASSQDRSSGANVLTF
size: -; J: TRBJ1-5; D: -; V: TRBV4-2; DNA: TGTGCCAGCAGCCAAGATAGTCCGGATCAGCCCCAGCATTTT; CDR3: CASSQDSPDQPQHF
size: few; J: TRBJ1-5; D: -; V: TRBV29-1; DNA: TGCAGCGCTGGACAGAGCAATCAGCCCCAGCATTTT; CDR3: CSAGQSNQPQHF
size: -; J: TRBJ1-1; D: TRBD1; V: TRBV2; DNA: TGTGCCATCCCGGGACAGGGGGCGATGAACACTGAAGCTTTCTTT; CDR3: CAIPGQGAMNTEAFF
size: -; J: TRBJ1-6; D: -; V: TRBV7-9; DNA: TGTGCCAGCACCCTGACAGGTACAGATTCACCCCTCCACTTT; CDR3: CASTLTGTDSPLHF
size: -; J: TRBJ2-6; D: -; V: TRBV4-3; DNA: TGCGCCAGCAGCCAAGAGTTAACCCGGCGGGGTGGGGCCAACGTCCTGACTTTC; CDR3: CASSQELTRRGGANVLTF
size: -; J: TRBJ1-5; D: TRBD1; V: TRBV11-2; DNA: TGTGCCAGCAGCCCCACAGGGGATCAGCCCCAGCATTTT; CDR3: CASSPTGDQPQHF
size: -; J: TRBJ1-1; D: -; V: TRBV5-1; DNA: TGCGCCAGCAGCTTGGCCGCTAGAGGTTCTGATCTGGGGGACACTGAAGCTTTCTTT; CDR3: CASSLAARGSDLGDTEAFF
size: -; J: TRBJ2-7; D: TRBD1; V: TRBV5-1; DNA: TGCGCCAGCAGCTTCTGGACAGGCACCTACGAGCAGTACTTC; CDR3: CASSFWTGTYEQYF
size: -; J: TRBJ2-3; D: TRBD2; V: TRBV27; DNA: TGTGCCAGCAGTCTATTAGCGGGGGCCTACACAGATACGCAGTATTTT; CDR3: CASSLLAGAYTDTQYF
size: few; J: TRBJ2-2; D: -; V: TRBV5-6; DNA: TGTGCCAGCAGCCTACTACACGGGACACCGAACACCGGGGAGCTGTTTTTT; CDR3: CASSLLHGTPNTGELFF
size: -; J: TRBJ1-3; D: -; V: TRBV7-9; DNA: TGTGCCAGCAGTCCGGAGGACTCTGGAAACACCATATATTTT; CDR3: CASSPEDSGNTIYF
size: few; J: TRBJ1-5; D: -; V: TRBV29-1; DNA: TGCAGCGTTTCTTGGGGGTTAGGGAATCAGCCCCAGCATTTT; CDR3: CSVSWGLGNQPQHF
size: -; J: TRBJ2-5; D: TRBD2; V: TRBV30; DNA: TGTGCCAGTCCCGGGACTAGCGGGGAAGAGACCCAGTACTTC; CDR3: CASPGTSGEETQYF
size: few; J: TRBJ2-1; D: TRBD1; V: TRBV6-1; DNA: TGTGCCAGTACAGGGGGCAGTGAGCAGTTCTTC; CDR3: CASTGGSEQFF
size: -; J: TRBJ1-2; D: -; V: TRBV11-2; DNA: TGTGCCAGCAGCTTTTCTGGGGGCGGCCCCCTCCCGCGTGGCTACACCTTC; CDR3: CASSFSGGGPLPRGYTF
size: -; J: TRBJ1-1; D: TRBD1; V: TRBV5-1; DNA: TGCGCCAGCAGCTTGGGACAGGGGGCGGGTACTGAAGCTTTCTTT; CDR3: CASSLGQGAGTEAFF
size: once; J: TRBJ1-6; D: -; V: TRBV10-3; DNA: TGTGCCATCAGTGAGTCTCGTATAGGGCAGGGGTCAAGTTCACCCCTCCACTTT; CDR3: CAISESRIGQGSSSPLHF
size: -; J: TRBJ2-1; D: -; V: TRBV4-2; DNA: TGTGCCAGCAGCCCCTCGTTAGGGACCTACAATGAGCAGTTCTTC; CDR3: CASSPSLGTYNEQFF
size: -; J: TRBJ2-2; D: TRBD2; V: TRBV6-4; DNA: TGTGCCAGCAGCCCAAGCGGGGGGGCCACCGGGGAGCTGTTTTTT; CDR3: CASSPSGGATGELFF
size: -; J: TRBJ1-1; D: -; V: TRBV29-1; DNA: TGCAGCGTTGAAGATTCTCCGGGAACCTGGAACACTGAAGCTTTCTTT; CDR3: CSVEDSPGTWNTEAFF
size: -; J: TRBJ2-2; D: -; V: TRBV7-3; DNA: TGTGCCAGCAGCTTAAGGGGGATCACCGGGGAGCTGTTTTTT; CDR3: CASSLRGITGELFF
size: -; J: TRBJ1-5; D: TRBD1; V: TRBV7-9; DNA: TGTGCCAGCAGCCGTGGGACAGGTTATCAGCCCCAGCATTTT; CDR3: CASSRGTGYQPQHF
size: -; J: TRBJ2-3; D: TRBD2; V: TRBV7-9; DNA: TGTGCCAGCAGCCCAAAACTAGCGAATACGCAGTATTTT; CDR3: CASSPKLANTQYF
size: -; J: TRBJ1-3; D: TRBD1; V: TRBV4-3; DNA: TGCGCCAGCAGCCAATCCCAGGGGGGGACTTACTCTGGAAACACCATATATTTT; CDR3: CASSQSQGGTYSGNTIYF
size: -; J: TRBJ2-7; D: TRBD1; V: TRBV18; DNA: TGTGCCAGCTCACCGCCGGGACAGGGTTCCTACGAGCAGTACTTC; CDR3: CASSPPGQGSYEQYF
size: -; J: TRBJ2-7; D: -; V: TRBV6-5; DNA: TGTGCCAGCAGCCGCCTAGACTCGGGGGAGCAGTACTTC; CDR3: CASSRLDSGEQYF
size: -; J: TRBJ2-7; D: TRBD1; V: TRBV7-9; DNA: TGTGCCAGCAGCTTCGATTGGGCCCCGGGACAGCCGATCTCCTACGAGCAGTACTTC; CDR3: CASSFDWAPGQPISYEQYF
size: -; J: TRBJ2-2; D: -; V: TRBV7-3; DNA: TGTGCCAGCAGCCCTCAACGGGGGCTAGCGCGGGTCACCGGGGAGCTGTTTTTT; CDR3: CASSPQRGLARVTGELFF
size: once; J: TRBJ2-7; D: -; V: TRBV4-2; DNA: TGTGCCAGCAGCCAAGAGGGAAATACCTACGAGCAGTACTTC; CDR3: CASSQEGNTYEQYF
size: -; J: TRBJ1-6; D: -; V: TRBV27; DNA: TGTGCCAGCAGTTTCTCCTCCTACACAAAATCAGATTCACCCCTCCACTTT; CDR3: CASSFSSYTKSDSPLHF